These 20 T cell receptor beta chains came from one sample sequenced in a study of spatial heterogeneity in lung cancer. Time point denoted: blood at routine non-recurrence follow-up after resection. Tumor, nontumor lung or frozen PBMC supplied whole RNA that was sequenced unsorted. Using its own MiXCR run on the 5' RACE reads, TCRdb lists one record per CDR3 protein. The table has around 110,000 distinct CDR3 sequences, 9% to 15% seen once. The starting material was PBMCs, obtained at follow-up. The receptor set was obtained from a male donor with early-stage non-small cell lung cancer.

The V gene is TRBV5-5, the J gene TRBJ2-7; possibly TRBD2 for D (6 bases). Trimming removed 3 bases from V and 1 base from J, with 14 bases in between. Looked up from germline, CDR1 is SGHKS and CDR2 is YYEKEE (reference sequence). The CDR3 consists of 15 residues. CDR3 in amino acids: CASSSRGGISYEQYF. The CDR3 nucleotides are TGTGCCAGCAGCTCGCGGGGAGGTATTTCCTACGAGCAGTACTTC.

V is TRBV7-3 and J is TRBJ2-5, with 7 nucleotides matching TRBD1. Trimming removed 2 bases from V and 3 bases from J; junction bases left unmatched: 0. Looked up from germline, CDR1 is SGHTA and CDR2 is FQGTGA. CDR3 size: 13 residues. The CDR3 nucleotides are TGTGCCAGCAGCTTAGGGACAGAAGAGACCCAGTACTTC. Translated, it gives CASSLGTEETQYF.

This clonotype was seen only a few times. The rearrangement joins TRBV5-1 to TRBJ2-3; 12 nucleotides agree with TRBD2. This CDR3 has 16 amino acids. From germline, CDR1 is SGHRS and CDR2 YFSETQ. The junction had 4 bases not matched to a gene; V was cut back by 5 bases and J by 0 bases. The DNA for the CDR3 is TGCGCCAGCAGGCCGGGACTAGCGGGTAGCACAGATACGCAGTATTTT. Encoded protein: CASRPGLAGSTDTQYF. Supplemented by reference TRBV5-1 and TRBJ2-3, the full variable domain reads KAGVTQTPRYLIKTRGQQVTLSCSPISGHRSVSWYQQTPGQGLQFLFEYFSETQRNKGNFPGRFSGRQFSNSRSEMNVSTLELGDSALYLCASRPGLAGSTDTQYFGPGTRLTVL.

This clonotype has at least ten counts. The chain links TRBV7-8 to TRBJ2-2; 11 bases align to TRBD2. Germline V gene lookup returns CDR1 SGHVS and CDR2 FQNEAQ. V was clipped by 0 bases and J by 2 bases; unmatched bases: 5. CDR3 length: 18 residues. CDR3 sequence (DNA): TGTGCCAGCAGCTTAGCTCCTAGCGGGGGGCCCAACACCGGGGAGCTGTTTTTT. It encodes CASSLAPSGGPNTGELFF.

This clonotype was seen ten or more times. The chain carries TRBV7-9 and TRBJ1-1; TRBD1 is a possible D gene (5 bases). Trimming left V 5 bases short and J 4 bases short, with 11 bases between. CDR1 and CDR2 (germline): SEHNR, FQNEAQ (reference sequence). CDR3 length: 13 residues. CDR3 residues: CASSLDRGTEAFF. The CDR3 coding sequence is TGTGCCAGCAGCCTCGACAGAGGCACTGAAGCTTTCTTT.

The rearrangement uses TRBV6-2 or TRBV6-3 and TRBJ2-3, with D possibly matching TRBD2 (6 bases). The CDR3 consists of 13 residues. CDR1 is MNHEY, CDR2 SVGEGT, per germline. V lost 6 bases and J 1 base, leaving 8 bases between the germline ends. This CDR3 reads CASRPSGTDTQYF. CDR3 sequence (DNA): TGTGCCAGCAGACCTAGCGGCACAGATACGCAGTATTTT.

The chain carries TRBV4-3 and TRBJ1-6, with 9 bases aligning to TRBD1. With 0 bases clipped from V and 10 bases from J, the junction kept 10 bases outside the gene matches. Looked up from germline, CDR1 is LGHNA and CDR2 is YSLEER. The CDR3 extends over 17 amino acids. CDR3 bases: TGCGCCAGCAGCCAAGATCCGGGACAGGGTGTACGATCACCCCTCCACTTT. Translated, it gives CASSQDPGQGVRSPLHF.

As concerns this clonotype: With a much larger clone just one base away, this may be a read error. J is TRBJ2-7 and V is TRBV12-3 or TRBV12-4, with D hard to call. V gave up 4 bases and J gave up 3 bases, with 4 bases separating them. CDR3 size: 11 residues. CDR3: CASSSHYEQYF. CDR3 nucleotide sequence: TGTGCCAGCAGTTCCCACTACGAGCAGTACTTC.

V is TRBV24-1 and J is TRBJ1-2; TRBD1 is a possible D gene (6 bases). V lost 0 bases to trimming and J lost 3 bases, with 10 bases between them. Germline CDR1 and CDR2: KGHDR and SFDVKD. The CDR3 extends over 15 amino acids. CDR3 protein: CATSDLASGDYGYTF. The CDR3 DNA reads TGTGCCACCAGTGATTTGGCGTCAGGGGACTATGGCTACACCTTC.

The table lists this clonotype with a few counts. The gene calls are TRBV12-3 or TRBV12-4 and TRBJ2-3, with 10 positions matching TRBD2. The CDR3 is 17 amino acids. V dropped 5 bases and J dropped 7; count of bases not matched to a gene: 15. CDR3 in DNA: TGTGCCAGCAGTCTTTGGGAAGCGGGGGGGCGGAGGAATACGCAGTATTTT. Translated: CASSLWEAGGRRNTQYF.

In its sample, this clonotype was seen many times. The CDR3 protein is CSASDVGGLGTDTQYF. The CDR3 bases are TGCAGTGCTAGCGATGTTGGGGGACTGGGCACAGATACGCAGTATTTT. This rearrangement joins TRBV20-1 to TRBJ2-3; possibly TRBD2 for D (6 bases). Per germline, CDR1 DFQATT and CDR2 SNEGSKA (reference sequence). This CDR3 is built from 16 residues. The V end lost 3 bases, the J end lost 1 base, and 17 bases lay between the germline ends.

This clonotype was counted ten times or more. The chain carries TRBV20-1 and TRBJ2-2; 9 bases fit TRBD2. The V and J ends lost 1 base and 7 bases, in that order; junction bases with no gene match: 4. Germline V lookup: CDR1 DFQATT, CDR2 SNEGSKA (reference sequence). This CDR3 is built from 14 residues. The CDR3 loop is CSARVKLAGGELFF. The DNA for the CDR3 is TGCAGTGCTAGAGTCAAACTAGCGGGCGGGGAGCTGTTTTTT.

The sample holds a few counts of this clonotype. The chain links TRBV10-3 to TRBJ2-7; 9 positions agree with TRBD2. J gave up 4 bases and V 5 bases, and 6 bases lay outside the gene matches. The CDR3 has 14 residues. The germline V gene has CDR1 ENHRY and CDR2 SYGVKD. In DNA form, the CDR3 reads TGTGCCATCAGTTATAGCGGGGGTGTTTACGAGCAGTACTTC. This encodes CAISYSGGVYEQYF.

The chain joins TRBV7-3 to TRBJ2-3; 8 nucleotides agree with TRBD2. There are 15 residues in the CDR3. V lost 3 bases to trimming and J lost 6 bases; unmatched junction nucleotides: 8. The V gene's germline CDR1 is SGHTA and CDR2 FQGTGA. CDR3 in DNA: TGTGCCAGCAGCTTCGTAGCGGGGCGGGCGGATACGCAGTATTTT. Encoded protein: CASSFVAGRADTQYF.

The CDR3 here is CASSVQGVKNTGELFF. The CDR3 nucleotides are TGTGCCAGCAGTGTACAGGGGGTGAAGAACACCGGGGAGCTGTTTTTT. V and J are TRBV2 and TRBJ2-2; 8 positions match TRBD1. The germline CDR1 and CDR2 sequences are SNHLY and FYNNEI. CDR3 length: 16 residues. J lost 1 base, V lost 4 bases, and 5 bases had no gene match.

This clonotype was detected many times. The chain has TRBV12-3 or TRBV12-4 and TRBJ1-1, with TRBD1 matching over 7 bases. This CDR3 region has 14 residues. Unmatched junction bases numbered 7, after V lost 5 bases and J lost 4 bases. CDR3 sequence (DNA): TGTGCCAGCAGTGTGACAAGACAGGGCACTGAAGCTTTCTTT. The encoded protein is CASSVTRQGTEAFF.

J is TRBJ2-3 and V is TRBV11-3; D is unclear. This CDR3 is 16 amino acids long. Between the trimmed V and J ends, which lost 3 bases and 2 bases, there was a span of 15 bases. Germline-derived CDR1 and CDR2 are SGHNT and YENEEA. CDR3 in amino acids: CASSLYSLTPTDTQYF. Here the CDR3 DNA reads TGTGCCAGCAGCTTGTACAGTTTGACCCCCACAGATACGCAGTATTTT.

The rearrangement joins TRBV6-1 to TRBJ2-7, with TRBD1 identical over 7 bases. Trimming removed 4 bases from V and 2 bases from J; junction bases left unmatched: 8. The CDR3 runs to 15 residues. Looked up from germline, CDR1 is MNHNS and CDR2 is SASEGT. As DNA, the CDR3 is TGTGCCAGCAGTGTCTTCGGACAGGACCCCTACGAGCAGTACTTC. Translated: CASSVFGQDPYEQYF.

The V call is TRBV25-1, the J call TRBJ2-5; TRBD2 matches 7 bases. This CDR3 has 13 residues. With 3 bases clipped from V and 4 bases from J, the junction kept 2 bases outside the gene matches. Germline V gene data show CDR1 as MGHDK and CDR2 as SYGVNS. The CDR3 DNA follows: TGTGCCAGCAGTGAGGGCGGGGGAGAGACCCAGTACTTC. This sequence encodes CASSEGGGETQYF. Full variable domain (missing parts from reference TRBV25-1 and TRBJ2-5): EADIYQTPRYLVIGTGKKITLECSQTMGHDKMYWYQQDPGMELHLIHYSYGVNSTEKGDLSSESTVSRIRTEHFPLTLESARPSHTSQYLCASSEGGGETQYFGPGTRLLVL.

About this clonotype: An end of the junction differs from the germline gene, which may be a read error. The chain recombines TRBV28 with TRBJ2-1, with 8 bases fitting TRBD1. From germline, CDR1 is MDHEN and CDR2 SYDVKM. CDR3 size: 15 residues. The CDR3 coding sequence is TGTGCCACCGGGGCCGAGGCAGGGGGCCTCAATGAGCAGATCTTC. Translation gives CATGAEAGGLNEQIF.